This T cell receptor beta chain appears in the sequencing data of a study of T cells in Graves' hyperthyroidism and ophthalmopathy. General observations from the study: Most thyroid clonotypes expanded above 0.001 were also detected in blood. Ophthalmopathy cases were set apart from stable hyperthyroidism by a 13 V-J model.

This clonotype was recorded at least ten times. Its antigen remains unknown. Patients between 18 and 65 years old had hyperthyroidism, newly diagnosed and lasting under 2 months. The diagnostic basis comprised clinical symptoms, serum thyroxine and TRAb, thyroid ultrasound and orbital computed tomography. Researchers took RNA transcripts and amplified the TCR beta CDR3 regions from them. The HTBI primer set was used in a first-round RT-PCR of the TCR CDR3. MiXCR, run by TCRdb on the multiplex PCR reads, gives a single entry per CDR3 protein. The sample comprises 90,000 to 120,000 distinct CDR3 sequences, roughly 15% of which are singletons, and 42% rests with the top ten. What was sequenced was blood. This clonotype was sampled from a woman aged 45-59 years with Graves' hyperthyroidism.

The CDR3 protein is CASSPPSGSYNSPLHF. The DNA for the CDR3 is TGTGCCAGCAGCCCCCCTAGTGGCTCCTATAATTCACCCCTCCACTTT. This chain links TRBV28 with TRBJ1-6; D call uncertain. Trimming took off 6 bases at V and 0 bases at J, with 12 bases between the two ends. CDR1 and CDR2 (germline): MDHEN, SYDVKM. The CDR3 has 16 amino acids.